The T cell receptor (beta chain) described here comes from a study of B cell selection in AIRE deficiency. Study-wide findings and caveats: Only approximately 10% of 3657 shared Treg sequences were patient-specific; 30% to 40% healthy-specific. In TCRBV usage, CDR3 length and diversity, patient Tconv and Treg cells matched healthy donors.

Libraries were prepared by immunoSEQ multiplex PCR; TCRdb keeps only in-frame clonotypes and omits some of them. The sample contains 20,000 to 30,000 clones, around 96% of which appear only once. With regard to this clone: Antigen: not known.

Sorting defined conventional CD4 T cells as CD4+CD127+. CDR3 length: 14 residues. The V end lost 8 bases, the J end lost 6 bases, and 16 bases lay between the germline ends. Germline CDR1 reads MNHNS; CDR2 reads SASEGT. Sequences were obtained from CD4+CD127+ conventional T cells sorted from PBMCs. The chain links TRBV6-1 to TRBJ1-4; D remains ambiguous. The receptor's source is a human donor in good health. The CDR3 bases are TGTGCCAGCGAATCTACGCGGGGAGATGAAAAACTGTTTTTT. Protein product: CASESTRGDEKLFF.